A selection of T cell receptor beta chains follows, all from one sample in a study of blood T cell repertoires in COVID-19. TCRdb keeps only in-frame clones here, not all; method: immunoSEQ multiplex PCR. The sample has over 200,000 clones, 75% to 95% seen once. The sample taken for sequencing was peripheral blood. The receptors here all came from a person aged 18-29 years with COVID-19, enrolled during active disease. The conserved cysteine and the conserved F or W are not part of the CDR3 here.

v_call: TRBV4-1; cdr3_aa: ASSQGTVFPNSPLH
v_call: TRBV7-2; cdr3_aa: ASSWTNTDTQY
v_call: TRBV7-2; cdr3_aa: ASSSQGNQGSPLH
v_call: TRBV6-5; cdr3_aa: ASSSGYGYT
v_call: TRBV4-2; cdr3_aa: ASSPRRAGSETQY
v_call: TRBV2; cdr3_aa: ASSEVRLAGGGGEQF
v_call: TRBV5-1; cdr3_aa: ASRGTGGTGELF
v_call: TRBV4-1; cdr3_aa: ASSQDALSNQPQH
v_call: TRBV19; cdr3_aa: ASSISVFQGNTGELF
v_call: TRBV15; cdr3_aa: ATSRDRSNTYEQY
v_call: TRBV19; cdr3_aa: ASKPSGQGNYGYT
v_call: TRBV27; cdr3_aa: ASRRQGYQETQY
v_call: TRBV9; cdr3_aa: ASSVQGGNEKLF
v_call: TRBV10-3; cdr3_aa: AISAEEGQGEGYT
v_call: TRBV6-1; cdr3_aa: ASSEIWDTSEQY
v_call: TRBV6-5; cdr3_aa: ASTQRAGNTEAF
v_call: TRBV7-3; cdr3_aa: ASSLWGAGGPNTGELF
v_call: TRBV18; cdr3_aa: ASSPTGGGEVRGYT
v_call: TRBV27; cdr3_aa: ASSLSGLSEGTEAF
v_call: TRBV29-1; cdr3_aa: SVGGGSVSSYEQY
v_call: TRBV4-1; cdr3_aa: ASSQDGLAGGRWY
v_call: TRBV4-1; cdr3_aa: ASSTTRHGGNIQY
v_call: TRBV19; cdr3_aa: ASSVHRGRQAVTGELF
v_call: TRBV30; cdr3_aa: ASGQGSYEQY
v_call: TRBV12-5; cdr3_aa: ASAQGGDYGYT
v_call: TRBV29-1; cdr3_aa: SVGTSGRSDTQY
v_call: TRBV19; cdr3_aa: ASSPSPNQPQH
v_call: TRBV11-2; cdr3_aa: ASSFFDRAEETQY
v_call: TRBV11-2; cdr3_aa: ASSFGRGGETQY
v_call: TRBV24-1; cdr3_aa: ATRPGQGTGELF
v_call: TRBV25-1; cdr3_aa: AVSGRAGTGELF
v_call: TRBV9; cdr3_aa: ASSVVGGGADTQY
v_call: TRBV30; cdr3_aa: AWSRTPATVSSYEQY
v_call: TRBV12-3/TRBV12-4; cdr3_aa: ASRVTGGQEQF
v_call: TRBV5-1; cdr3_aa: ASTIASGRVNTGELF
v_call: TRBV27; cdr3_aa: ASSSPGTATPGANVLT
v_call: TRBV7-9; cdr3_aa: ASSLGTGSGYGYT
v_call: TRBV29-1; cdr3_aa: SVRRGLYEQY
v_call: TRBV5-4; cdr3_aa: ASSLGTVTSLGANVLT
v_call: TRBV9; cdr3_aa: ASSVGPLRVETQY
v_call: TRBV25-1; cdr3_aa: ASMRNTEAF
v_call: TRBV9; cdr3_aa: ASSTGTSGYNEQF
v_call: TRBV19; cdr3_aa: ASSTSLTGELF
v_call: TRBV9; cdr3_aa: ASSPSPRPYEQY
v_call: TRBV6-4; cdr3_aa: ASSDSISLRENEQF
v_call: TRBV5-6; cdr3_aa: ASNLIGGEAF
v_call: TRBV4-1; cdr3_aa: ASRQTPAGGHYGYT
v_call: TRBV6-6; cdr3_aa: ASTALAGSSIGYT
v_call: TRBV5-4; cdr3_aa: ASSLEGASEAF